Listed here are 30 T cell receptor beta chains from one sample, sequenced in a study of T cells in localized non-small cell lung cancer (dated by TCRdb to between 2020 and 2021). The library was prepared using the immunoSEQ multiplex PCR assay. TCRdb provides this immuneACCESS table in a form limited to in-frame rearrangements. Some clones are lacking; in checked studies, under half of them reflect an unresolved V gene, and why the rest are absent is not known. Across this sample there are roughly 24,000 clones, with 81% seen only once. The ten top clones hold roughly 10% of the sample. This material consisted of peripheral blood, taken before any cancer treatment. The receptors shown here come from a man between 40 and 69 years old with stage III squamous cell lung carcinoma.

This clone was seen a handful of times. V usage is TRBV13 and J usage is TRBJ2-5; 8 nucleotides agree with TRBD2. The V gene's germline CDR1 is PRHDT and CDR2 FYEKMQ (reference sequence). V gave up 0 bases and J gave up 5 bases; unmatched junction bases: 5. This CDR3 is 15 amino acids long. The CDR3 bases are TGTGCCAGCAGCTTAGGAGCGGGAGTGGGGGAGACCCAGTACTTC. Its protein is CASSLGAGVGETQYF.

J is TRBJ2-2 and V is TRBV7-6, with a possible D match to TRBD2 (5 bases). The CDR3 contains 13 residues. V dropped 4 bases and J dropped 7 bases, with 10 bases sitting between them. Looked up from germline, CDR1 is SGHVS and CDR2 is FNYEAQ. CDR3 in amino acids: CASSSGWGGELFF. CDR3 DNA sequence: TGTGCCAGCAGCTCGGGATGGGGCGGGGAGCTGTTTTTT.

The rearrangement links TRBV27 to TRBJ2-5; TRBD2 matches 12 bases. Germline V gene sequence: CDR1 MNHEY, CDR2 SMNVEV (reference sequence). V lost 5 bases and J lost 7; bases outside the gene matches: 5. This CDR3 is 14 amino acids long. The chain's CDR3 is CASSVGLAGSTQYF. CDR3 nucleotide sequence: TGTGCCAGCAGTGTGGGACTAGCGGGCTCGACCCAGTACTTC.

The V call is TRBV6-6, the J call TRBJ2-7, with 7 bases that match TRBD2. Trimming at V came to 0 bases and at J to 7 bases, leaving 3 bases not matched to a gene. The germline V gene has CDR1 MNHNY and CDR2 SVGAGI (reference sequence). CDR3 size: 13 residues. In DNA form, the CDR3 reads TGTGCCAGCAGTTACTCAGGGAGGGGTGAGCAGTACTTC. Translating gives CASSYSGRGEQYF.

DNA for the CDR3: TGTGCCAGTAGTATAGTTGGCGGAGGCTACTCTGGAAACACCATATATTTT. Translated: CASSIVGGGYSGNTIYF. V and J are TRBV19 and TRBJ1-3; no definite D call. Germline values: CDR1 LNHDA, CDR2 SQIVND (reference sequence). The V gene lost 1 base and the J gene lost 0 bases, with 13 bases spanning the gap. This CDR3 is 17 amino acids long.

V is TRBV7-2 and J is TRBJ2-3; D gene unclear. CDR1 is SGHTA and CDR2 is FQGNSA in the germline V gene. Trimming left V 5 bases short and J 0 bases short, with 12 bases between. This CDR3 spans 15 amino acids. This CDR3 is CASSPVWPSTDTQYF. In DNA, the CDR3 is TGTGCCAGCAGCCCCGTATGGCCGAGCACAGATACGCAGTATTTT.

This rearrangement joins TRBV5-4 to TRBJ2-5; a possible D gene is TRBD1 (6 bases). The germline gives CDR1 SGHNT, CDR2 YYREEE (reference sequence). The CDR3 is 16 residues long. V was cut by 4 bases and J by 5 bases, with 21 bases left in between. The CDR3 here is CASSIIGRQGTETQYF. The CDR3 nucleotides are TGTGCCAGCAGCATCATCGGGCGGCAGGGGACGGAGACCCAGTACTTC.

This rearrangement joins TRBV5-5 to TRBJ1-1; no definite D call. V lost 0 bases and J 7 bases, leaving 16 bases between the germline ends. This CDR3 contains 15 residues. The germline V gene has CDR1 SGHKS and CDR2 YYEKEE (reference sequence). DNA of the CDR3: TGTGCCAGCAGCTTGGATCCCATGGGGTCGGGTGAAGCTTTCTTT. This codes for CASSLDPMGSGEAFF.

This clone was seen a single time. CDR3 amino acids: CASSWTGTSAQETQYF. Written as DNA, the CDR3 is TGCGCCAGCAGCTGGACCGGGACTAGCGCTCAAGAGACCCAGTACTTC. The chain has TRBV5-1 and TRBJ2-5, with 10 nucleotides matching TRBD2. CDR3 size: 16 residues. The germline CDR1 and CDR2 sequences are SGHRS and YFSETQ. J gave up 2 bases and V 3 bases, and 7 bases lay outside the gene matches.

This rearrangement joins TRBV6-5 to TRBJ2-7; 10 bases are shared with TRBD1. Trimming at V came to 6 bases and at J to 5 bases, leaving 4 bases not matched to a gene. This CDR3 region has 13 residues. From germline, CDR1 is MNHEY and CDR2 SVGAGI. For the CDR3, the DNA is TGTGCCAGCAGACGGGACAGGGGTCACGAGCAGTACTTC. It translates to CASRRDRGHEQYF.

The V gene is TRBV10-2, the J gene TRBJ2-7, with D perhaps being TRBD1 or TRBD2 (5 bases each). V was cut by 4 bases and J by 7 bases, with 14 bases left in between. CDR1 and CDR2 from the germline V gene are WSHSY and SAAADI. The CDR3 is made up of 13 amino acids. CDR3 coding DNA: TGCGCCAGCAGTGCTGACAGCGAGGGAGAGCAGTACGTC. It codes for CASSADSEGEQYV.

DNA of the CDR3: TGTGCCAGCGTCGGCGATGACCTACCCAATGAGCAGTTCTTC. This translates into CASVGDDLPNEQFF. The chain is built from TRBV9 and TRBJ2-1; D uncertain. This CDR3 comprises 14 residues. The V gene lost 7 bases and the J gene lost 6 bases, with 17 bases spanning the gap. Germline V gives CDR1 SGDLS, CDR2 YYNGEE.

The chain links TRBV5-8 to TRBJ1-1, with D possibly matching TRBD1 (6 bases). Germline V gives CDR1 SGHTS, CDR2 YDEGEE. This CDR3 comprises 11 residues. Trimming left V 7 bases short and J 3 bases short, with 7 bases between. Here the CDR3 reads CASQGHTEAFF. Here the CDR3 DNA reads TGTGCCAGCCAGGGGCACACTGAAGCTTTCTTT.

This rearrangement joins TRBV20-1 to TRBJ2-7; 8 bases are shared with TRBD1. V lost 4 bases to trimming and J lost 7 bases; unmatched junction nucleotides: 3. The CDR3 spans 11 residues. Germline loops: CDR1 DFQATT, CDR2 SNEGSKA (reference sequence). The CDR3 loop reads CSAKQGDEQYV. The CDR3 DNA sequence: TGCAGTGCTAAACAGGGGGATGAGCAGTACGTC.

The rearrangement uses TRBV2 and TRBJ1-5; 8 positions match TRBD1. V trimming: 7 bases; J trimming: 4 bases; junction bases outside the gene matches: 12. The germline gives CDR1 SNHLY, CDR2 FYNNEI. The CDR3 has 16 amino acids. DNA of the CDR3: TGTGCCAGCAACCTACTTGGACAGGGCGCAAATCAGCCCCAGCATTTT. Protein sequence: CASNLLGQGANQPQHF.

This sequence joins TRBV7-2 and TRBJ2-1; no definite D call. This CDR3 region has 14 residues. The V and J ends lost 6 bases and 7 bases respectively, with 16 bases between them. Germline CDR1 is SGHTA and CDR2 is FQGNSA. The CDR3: CASRIEAASNEQFF. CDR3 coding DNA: TGTGCCAGCAGGATAGAGGCCGCCTCGAATGAGCAGTTCTTC.

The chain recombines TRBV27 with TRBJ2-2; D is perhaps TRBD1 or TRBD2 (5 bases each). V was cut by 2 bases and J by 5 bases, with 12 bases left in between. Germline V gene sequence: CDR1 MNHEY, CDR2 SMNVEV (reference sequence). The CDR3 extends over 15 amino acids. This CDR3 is CASSLGGLLTGELFF. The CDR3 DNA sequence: TGTGCCAGCAGTTTAGGGGGTCTACTTACCGGGGAGCTGTTTTTT.

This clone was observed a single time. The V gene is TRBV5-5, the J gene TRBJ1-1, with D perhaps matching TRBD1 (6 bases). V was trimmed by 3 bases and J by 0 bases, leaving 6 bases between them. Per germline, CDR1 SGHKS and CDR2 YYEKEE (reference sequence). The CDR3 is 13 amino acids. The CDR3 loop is CASSWGLNTEAFF. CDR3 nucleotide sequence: TGTGCCAGCAGCTGGGGGCTGAACACTGAAGCTTTCTTT.

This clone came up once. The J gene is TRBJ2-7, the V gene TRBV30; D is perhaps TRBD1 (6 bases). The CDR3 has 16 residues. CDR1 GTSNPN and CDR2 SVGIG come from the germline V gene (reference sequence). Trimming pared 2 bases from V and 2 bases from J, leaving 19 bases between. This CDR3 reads CAWSPTDSLITYEQYV. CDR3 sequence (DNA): TGTGCCTGGAGTCCGACGGACAGCCTAATCACCTACGAGCAGTACGTC.

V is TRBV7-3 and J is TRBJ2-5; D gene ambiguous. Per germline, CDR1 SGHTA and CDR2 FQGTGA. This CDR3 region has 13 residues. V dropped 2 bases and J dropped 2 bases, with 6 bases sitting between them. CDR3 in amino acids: CASSLAPQETQYF. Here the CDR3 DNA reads TGTGCCAGCAGCTTAGCCCCTCAAGAGACCCAGTACTTC.

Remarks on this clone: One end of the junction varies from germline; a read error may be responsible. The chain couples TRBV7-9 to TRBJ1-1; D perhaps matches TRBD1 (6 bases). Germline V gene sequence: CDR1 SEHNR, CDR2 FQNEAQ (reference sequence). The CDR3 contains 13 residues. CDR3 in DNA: TGTGCCTGCAGCAGGGGAATGAACACTGAAGCTTTCTTT. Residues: CACSRGMNTEAFF.

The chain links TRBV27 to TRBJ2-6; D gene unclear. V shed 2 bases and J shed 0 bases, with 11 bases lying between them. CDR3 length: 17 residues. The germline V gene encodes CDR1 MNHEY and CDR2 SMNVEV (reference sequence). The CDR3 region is CASSLAAGISGANVLTF. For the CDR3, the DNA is TGTGCCAGCAGTTTAGCCGCAGGCATCTCTGGGGCCAACGTCCTGACTTTC.

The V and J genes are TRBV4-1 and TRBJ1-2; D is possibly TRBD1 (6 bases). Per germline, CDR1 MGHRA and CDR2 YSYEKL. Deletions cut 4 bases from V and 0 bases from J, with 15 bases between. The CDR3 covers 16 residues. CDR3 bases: TGCGCCAGCAGCCGGGGGGGGCAGGGTACTAACTATGGCTACACCTTC. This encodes CASSRGGQGTNYGYTF.

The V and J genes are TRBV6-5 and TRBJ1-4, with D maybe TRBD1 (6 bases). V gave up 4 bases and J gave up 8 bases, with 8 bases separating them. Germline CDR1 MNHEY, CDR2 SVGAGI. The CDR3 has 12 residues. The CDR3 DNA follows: TGTGCCAGCAGTTCCAGGGGCGAAAAACTGTTTTTT. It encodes CASSSRGEKLFF.

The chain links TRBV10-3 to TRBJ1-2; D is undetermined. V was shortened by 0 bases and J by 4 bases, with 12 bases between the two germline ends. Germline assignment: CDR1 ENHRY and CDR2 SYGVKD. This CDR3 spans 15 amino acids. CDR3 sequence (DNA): TGTGCCATCAGTGAGTCCGCCCTCTCCGCCTATGGCTACACCTTC. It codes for CAISESALSAYGYTF.

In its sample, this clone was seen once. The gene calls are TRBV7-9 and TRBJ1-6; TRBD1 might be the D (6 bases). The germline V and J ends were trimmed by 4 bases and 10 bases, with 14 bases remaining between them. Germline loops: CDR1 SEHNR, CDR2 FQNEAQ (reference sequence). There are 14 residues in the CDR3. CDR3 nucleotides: TGTGCCAGCAGCTCCGTGAGGGGGGAATCACCCCTCCACTTT. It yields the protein CASSSVRGESPLHF.

CDR3 sequence reads: CASSLVDSGGYEQYF. The CDR3, as DNA: TGTGCCAGCAGTTTAGTGGACAGTGGGGGGTACGAGCAGTACTTC. The chain links TRBV28 to TRBJ2-7, with D perhaps matching TRBD1 or TRBD2 (6 bases each). Germline values: CDR1 MDHEN, CDR2 SYDVKM. CDR3 length: 15 residues. V lost 2 bases to trimming and J lost 4 bases, with 15 bases between them.

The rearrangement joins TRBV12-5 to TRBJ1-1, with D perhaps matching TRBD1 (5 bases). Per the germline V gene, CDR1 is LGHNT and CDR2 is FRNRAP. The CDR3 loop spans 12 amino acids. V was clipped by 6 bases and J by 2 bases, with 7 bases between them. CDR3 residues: CASGDINTEAFF. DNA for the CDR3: TGTGCTAGTGGGGACATCAACACTGAAGCTTTCTTT.

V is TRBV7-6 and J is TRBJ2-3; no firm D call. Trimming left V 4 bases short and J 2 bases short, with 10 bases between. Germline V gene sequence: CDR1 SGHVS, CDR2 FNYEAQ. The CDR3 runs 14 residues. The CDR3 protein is CASSSRAFTDTQYF. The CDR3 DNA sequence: TGTGCCAGCAGCTCTCGGGCCTTCACAGATACGCAGTATTTT. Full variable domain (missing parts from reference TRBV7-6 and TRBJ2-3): GAGVSQSPRYKVTKRGQDVALRCDPISGHVSLYWYRQALGQGPEFLTYFNYEAQQDKSGLPNDRFSAERPEGSISTLTIQRTEQRDSAMYRCASSSRAFTDTQYFGPGTRLTVL.

This CDR3 is CATSPPLGGGEGTEAFF. DNA of the CDR3: TGTGCCACCAGCCCCCCTCTTGGCGGCGGGGAAGGCACTGAAGCTTTCTTT. This rearrangement joins TRBV15 to TRBJ1-1; D is uncertain. The ends were cut back, 5 bases at V and 4 bases at J, with 23 bases in the middle. CDR1 LNHNV and CDR2 YYDKDF come from the germline V gene (reference sequence). The CDR3 has 17 residues. The entire variable domain, with the rest obtained from reference TRBV15 and TRBJ1-1, is as follows: DAMVIQNPRYQVTQFGKPVTLSCSQTLNHNVMYWYQQKSSQAPKLLFHYYDKDFNNEADTPDNFQSRRPNTSFCFLDIRSPGLGDTAMYLCATSPPLGGGEGTEAFFGQGTRLTVV.